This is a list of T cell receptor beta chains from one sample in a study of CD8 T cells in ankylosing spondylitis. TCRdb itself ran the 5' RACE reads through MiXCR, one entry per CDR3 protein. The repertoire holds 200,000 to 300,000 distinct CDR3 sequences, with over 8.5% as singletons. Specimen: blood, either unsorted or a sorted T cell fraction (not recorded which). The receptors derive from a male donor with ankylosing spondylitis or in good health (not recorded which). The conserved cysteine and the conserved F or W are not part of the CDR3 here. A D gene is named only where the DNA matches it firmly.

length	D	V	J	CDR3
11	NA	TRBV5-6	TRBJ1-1	ASSLTMNTEAF
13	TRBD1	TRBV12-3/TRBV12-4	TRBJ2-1	ASSPRDRPYNEQF
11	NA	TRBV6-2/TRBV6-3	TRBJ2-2	ASSLTPTGELF
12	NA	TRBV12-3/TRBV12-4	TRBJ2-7	ASSPDGTSYEQY
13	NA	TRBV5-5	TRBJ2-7	ASSWGLGGTYEQY
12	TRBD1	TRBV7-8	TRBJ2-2	ASSLDRGRTELF
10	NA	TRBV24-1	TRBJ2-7	ATSDLGGTQY
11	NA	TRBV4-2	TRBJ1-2	ASSPASQNGYT
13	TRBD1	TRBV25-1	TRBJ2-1	ASSLRGQGYNEQF
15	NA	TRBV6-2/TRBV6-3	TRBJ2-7	ASNQAPASLHIYEQY
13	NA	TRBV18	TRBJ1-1	ASSPPGGDNTEAF
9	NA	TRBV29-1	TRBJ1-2	SSLENYGYT
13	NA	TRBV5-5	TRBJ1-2	ASNPAERANYGYT
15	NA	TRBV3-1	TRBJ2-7	ASSQVFSGQGIHEQY
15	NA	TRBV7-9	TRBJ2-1	ASSYPPLAHSYNEQF
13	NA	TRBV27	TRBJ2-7	ASSPLGALYYEQY
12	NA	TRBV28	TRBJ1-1	ASMGGRRNTEAF
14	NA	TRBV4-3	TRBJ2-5	ASSQEGGMGQVTQY
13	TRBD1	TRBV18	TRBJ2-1	ASSPRDRGRYEQF
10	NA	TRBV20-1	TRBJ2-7	SASDGAYEQY
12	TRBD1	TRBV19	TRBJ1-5	ASSGTGGNQPQH
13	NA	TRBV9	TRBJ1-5	ASSVAGGPNQPQH
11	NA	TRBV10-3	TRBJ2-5	AIRPLGQETQY
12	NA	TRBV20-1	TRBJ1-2	SARASGAHYGYT
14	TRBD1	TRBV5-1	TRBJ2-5	ASSWTGVGGQETQY
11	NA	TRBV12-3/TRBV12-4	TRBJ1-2	ASSLAFGGGYT
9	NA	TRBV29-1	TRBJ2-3	SSQSTDTQY
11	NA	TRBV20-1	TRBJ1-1	SARGLWVTEAF
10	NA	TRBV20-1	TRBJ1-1	SAVRANTEAF
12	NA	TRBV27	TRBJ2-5	ASSFRRGQETQY
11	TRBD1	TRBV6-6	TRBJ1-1	ASTTGLYTEAF
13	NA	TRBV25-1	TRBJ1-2	ASSGDDGLTGGYT
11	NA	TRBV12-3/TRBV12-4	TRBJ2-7	ASSFQSSYEQY
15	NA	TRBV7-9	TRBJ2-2	ASSLKWMEANTGELF
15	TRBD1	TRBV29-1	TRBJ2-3	SVEDTVQGAYTDTQY
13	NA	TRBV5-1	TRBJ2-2	ASSVPGLHTGELF
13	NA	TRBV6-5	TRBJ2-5	ASSYSARNQETQY
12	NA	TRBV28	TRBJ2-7	ASSPSGQVGEQY
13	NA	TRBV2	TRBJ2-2	ASSERGLNTGELF
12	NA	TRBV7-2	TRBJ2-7	ASSPGYGPYEQY
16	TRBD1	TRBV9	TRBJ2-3	ASSVTPGQGSSTDTQY
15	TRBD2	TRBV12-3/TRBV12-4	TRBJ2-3	ASSPTSGGGSTDTQY
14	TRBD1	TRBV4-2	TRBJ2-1	ASSQDHRGPGNEQF
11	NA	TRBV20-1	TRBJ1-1	SAKLQKNTEAF
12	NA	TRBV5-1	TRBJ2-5	ASSIGTRKETQY
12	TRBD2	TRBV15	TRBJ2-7	ATRAAGGSYEQY